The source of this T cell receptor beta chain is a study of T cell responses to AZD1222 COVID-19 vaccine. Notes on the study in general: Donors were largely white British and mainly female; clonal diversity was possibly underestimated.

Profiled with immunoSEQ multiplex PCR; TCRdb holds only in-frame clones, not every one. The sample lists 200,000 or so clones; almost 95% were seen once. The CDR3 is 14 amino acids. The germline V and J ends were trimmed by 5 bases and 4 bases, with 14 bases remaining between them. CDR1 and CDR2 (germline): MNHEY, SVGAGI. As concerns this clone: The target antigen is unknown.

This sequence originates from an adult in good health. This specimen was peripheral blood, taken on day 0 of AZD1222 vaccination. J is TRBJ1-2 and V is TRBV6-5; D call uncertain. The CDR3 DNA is TGTGCCAGCAGTCCCGTCGGGGTCGGCTATGGCTACACCTTC. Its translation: CASSPVGVGYGYTF.